This T cell receptor beta chain appears in the sequencing data of a study of immune heterogeneity within non-small cell lung tumors. Study observations and caveats: Alongside site-unique high-frequency clones, identical dominant CDR3 beta clonotypes recurred across tumor sites within a patient. With local tumor mutational burden, local T-cell clonality showed a moderate but significant correlation (R about 0.34).

Germline-derived CDR1 and CDR2 are LGHNA and YSLEER. Trimming left V 1 base short and J 8 bases short, with 11 bases between. The CDR3 loop spans 13 amino acids. By sample share, this clonotype is medium-sized. Its antigen is still unknown. The authors used roughly 650 ng of bulk tumor genomic DNA per sample as template. Every primary tumor yielded several biopsies, spaced far apart, that were taken during surgery. Before undergoing curative surgery, patients had newly diagnosed non-small cell lung cancer that was untreated. TCR beta CDR3 was amplified by multiplex PCR, first round around 9 cycles, 32 V and 13 J primers. TCRdb reprocessed the multiplex PCR reads via MiXCR and lists one record per CDR3 protein. The sample has roughly 3,900 distinct CDR3 sequences; around 30% are singletons.

Sample: lung tumor tissue. The rearrangement links TRBV4-3 to TRBJ1-1; D ambiguous. This clonotype was sampled from a man in his 60s with non-small cell lung cancer. The chain's CDR3 is CASSQGRREEAFF. The CDR3 DNA reads TGCGCCAGCAGCCAAGGACGACGGGAGGAAGCTTTCTTT.